This T cell receptor beta chain is from a study of cytomegalovirus exposure and HLA in healthy donors. V shed 3 bases and J shed 6 bases, with 15 bases lying between them. The germline gives CDR1 KGHSH, CDR2 LQKENI. This CDR3 region has 14 residues. The table lists this clone with a count of one. The PCR was carried out with 60 Vbeta primers and 13 Jbeta primers. The repertoire was sequenced with immunoSEQ multiplex PCR; TCRdb's copy has only in-frame clones and lacks some. The sample yields 90,000 to 100,000 clones, 65% to 85% seen once. Sequencing used PBMCs. This TCR was sampled from an older woman in good health and CMV-seropositive. This chain uses TRBV18 with TRBJ2-7; tentative D call: TRBD1 (5 bases). The CDR3 loop reads CASSPRQGTGEQYF. CDR3 nucleotides: TGTGCCAGCTCACCGCGGCAGGGAACGGGCGAGCAGTACTTC.